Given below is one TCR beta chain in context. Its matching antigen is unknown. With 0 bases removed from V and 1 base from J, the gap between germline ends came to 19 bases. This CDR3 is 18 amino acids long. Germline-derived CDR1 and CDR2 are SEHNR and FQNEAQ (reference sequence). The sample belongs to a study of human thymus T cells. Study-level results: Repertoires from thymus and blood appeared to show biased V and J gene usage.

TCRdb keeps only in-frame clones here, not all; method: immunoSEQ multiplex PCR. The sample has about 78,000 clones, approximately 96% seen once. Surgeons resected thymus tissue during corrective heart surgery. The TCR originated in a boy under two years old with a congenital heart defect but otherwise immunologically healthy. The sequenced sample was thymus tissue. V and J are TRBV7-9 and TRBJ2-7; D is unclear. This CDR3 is CASSLALFTTTRSYEQYF. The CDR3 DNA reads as TGTGCCAGCAGCTTAGCCCTATTTACCACGACAAGATCCTACGAGCAGTACTTC. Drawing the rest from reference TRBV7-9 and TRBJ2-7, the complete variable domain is DTGVSQNPRHKITKRGQNVTFRCDPISEHNRLYWYRQTLGQGPEFLTYFQNEAQLEKSRLLSDRFSAERPKGSFSTLEIQRTEQGDSAMYLCASSLALFTTTRSYEQYFGPGTRLTVT.